Shown below are 3 T cell receptor beta chains from a single sample sequenced in a study of Graves' ophthalmopathy and Graves' hyperthyroidism. Amplified material comprised TCR beta CDR3 regions derived from RNA transcripts. First-round RT-PCR relied on HTBI primers, and a second-round multiplex PCR came next. TCRdb redid the calling of the multiplex PCR reads with MiXCR, one entry per CDR3 protein. The table lists more than 40,000 distinct CDR3 sequences, about 50% of them singletons, with under 30% in the top ten. Sequencing input: peripheral blood. These receptors were taken from an adult man with Graves' ophthalmopathy.

Comment on this clonotype: Because the CDR3's place on the DNA is in doubt, the DNA is left out and the CDR3 is given as listed by TCRdb. The genes are TRBV19 and TRBJ2-5; TRBD1 reflects the table's D call only, with no check against the DNA. The CDR3 length equals 22 residues, ends included. Germline values: CDR1 LNHDA, CDR2 SQIVND (reference sequence). The CDR3 spells CASSTGTGGNEKLFFGSGTQYF.

This clonotype has a handful of counts. One base away lies a much larger clone, so this may be a sequencing read error. The chain links TRBV12-3 or TRBV12-4 to TRBJ2-2; 9 bases map to TRBD1. The CDR3 is made up of 15 amino acids. J was trimmed by 3 bases and V by 8 bases; bases with no gene match: 7. The CDR3 coding sequence is TGTGCCAGCGGTCAAAGACAGGGGGACACCGGGGAGCTGTTTTTT. Encoded protein: CASGQRQGDTGELFF.

This rearrangement joins TRBV7-9 to TRBJ1-1, with TRBD1 matching 9 bases. The germline V gene has CDR1 SEHNR and CDR2 FQNEAQ (reference sequence). The CDR3 extends over 15 amino acids. V lost 4 bases to trimming and J lost 2 bases; unmatched junction nucleotides: 5. In nucleotides, the CDR3 is TGTGCCAGCAGCTGGACAGGGGACGGTAACACTGAAGCTTTCTTT. The encoded protein is CASSWTGDGNTEAFF.